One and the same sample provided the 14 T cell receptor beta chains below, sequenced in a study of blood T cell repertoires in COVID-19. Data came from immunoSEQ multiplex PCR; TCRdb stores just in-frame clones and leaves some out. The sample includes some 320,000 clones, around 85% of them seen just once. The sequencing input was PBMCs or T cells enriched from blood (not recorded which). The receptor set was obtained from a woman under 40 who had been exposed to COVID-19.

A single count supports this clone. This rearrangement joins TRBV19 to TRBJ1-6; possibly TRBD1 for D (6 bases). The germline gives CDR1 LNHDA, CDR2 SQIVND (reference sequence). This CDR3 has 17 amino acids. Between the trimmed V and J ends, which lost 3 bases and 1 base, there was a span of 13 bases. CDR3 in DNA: TGTGCCAGTAGTATGAACAGGGTAGGATCCTATAATTCACCCCTCCACTTT. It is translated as CASSMNRVGSYNSPLHF.

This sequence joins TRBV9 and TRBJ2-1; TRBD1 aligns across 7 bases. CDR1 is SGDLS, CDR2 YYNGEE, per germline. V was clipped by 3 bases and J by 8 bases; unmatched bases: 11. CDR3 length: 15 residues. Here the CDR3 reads CASSARQGIMDEQFF. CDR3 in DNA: TGTGCCAGCAGCGCTCGACAGGGTATAATGGATGAGCAGTTCTTC.

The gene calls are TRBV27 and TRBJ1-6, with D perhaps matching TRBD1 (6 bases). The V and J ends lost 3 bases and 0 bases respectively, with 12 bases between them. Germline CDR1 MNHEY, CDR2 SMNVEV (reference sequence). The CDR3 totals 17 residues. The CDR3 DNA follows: TGTGCCAGCAGTTTGCGGACAGCTCCCTCCTATAATTCACCCCTCCACTTT. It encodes CASSLRTAPSYNSPLHF.

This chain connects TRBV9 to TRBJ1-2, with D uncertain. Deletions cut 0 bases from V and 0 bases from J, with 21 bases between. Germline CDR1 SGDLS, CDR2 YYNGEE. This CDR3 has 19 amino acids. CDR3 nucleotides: TGTGCCAGCAGCGTAGCCTCCACCTCCAGTCGAGGGCCTAACTATGGCTACACCTTC. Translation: CASSVASTSSRGPNYGYTF.

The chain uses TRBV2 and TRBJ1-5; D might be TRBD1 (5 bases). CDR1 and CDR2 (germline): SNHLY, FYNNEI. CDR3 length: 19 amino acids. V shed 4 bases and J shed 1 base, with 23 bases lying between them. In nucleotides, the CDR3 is TGTGCCAGCAGTGTTAGGGGCACCGCTACCACCTTCAGCAATCAGCCCCAGCATTTT. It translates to CASSVRGTATTFSNQPQHF.

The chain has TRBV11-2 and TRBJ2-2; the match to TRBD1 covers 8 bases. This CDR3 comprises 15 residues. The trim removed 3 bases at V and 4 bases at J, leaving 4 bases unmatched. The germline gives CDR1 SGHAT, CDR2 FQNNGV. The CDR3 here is CASSFRDRSTGELFF. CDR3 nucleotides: TGTGCCAGCAGCTTCCGGGACAGGTCCACCGGGGAGCTGTTTTTT.

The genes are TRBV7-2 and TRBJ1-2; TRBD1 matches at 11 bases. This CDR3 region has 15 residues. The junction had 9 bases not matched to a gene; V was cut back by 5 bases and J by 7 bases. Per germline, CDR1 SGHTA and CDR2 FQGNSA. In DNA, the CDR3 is TGTGCCAGCAGCCCCACCGGACAGGGGGCACGTGGCTACACCTTC. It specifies CASSPTGQGARGYTF.

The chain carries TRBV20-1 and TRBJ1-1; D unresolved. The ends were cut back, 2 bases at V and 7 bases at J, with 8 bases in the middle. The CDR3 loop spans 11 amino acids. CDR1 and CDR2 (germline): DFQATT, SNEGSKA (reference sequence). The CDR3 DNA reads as TGCAGTGCTAGAAGCCAGGTTGAAGCTTTCTTT. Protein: CSARSQVEAFF.

Here the CDR3 DNA reads TGTGCCGGAGGGAGATGGGGCTCCTACAATGAGCAGTTCTTC. Its protein product is CAGGRWGSYNEQFF. V is TRBV2 and J is TRBJ2-1, with D possibly matching TRBD2 (6 bases). There are 14 residues in the CDR3. The germline CDR1 and CDR2 sequences are SNHLY and FYNNEI. With 11 bases removed from V and 0 bases from J, the gap between germline ends came to 14 bases.

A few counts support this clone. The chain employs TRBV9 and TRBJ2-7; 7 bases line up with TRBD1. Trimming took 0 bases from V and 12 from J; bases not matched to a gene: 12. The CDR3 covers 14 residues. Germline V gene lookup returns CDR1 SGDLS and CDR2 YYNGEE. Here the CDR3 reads CASSVEGQSLLLYF. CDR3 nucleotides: TGTGCCAGCAGCGTAGAGGGACAGTCCCTACTGCTGTACTTC.

CDR3 loop: CASSETGVETQYF. DNA of the CDR3: TGTGCCAGTAGCGAGACAGGGGTGGAGACCCAGTACTTC. This chain uses TRBV19 with TRBJ2-5; 8 bases agree with TRBD1. The CDR3 spans 13 residues. Unmatched junction bases numbered 5, after V lost 6 bases and J lost 5 bases. Germline CDR1 and CDR2: LNHDA and SQIVND (reference sequence).

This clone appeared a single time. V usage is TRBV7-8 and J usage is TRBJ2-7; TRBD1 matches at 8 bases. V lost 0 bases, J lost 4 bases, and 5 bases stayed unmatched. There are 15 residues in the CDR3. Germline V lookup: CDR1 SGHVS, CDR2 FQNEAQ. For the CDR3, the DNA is TGTGCCAGCAGCTTAGCGCCAGGGGGCGGATACGAGCAGTACTTC. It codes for CASSLAPGGGYEQYF.

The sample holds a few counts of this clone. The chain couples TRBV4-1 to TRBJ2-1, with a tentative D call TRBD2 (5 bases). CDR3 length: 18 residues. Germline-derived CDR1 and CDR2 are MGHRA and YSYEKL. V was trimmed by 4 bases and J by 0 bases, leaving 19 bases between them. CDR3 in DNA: TGCGCCAGCAGCCGAGAGACTTCTAGCCCCAACTCCTACAATGAGCAGTTCTTC. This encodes CASSRETSSPNSYNEQFF.

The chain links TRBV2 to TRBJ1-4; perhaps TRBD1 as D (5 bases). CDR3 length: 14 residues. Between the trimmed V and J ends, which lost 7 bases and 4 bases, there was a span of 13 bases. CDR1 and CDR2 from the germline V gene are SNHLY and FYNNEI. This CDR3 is CASNRGEDNEKLFF. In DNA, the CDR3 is TGTGCCAGCAACCGGGGGGAAGATAATGAAAAACTGTTTTTT. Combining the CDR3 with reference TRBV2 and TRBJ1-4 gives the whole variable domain EPEVTQTPSHQVTQMGQEVILRCVPISNHLYFYWYRQILGQKVEFLVSFYNNEISEKSEIFDDQFSVERPDGSNFTLKIRSTKLEDSAMYFCASNRGEDNEKLFFGSGTQLSVL.